This T cell receptor beta chain was sequenced during a study of T cells in Graves' hyperthyroidism and ophthalmopathy. Broader study findings: In validation, the model predicted ophthalmopathy. These predictions came a median around 5.9 months before onset.

As concerns this clonotype: The antigen remains unidentified.

For the diagnoses, clinical symptoms, serum thyroxine and TRAb, thyroid ultrasound and orbital computed tomography were used. Fresh peripheral blood, roughly 10 ml, was the source of the PBMCs. Germline CDR1 and CDR2: MNHEY and SVGAGI. This CDR3 has 16 amino acids. V was shortened by 0 bases and J by 3 bases, with 11 bases between the two germline ends. TCR beta CDR3 regions were amplified from RNA transcripts. HTBI primers were the set used in a first-round RT-PCR of the TCR CDR3. From the multiplex PCR reads, TCRdb called clonotypes with MiXCR, one entry per CDR3 protein. The sample shows a few hundred thousand distinct CDR3 sequences, 22% of them seen only once.

The sequencing input was blood. This TCR was recovered from a man under 40 with Graves' ophthalmopathy. This chain links TRBV6-5 with TRBJ1-4; D is possibly TRBD1 (5 bases). CDR3 sequence reads: CASSYSGQTPNEKLFF. In nucleotides, the CDR3 is TGTGCCAGCAGTTACTCGGGGCAGACGCCTAATGAAAAACTGTTTTTT.